The 17 T cell receptor beta chains below were found in one sample sequenced in a study of Graves' ophthalmopathy and Graves' hyperthyroidism. TCR beta CDR3 amplification used RNA transcripts. HTBI primers were used in a first-round RT-PCR, which preceded a second-round multiplex PCR. TCRdb analysed the multiplex PCR reads with MiXCR anew, one entry per CDR3 protein. Here the sample spans approximately 700,000 distinct CDR3 sequences, 40% being singletons. Sample: peripheral blood. Receptors were obtained from an adult man with Graves' ophthalmopathy.

The chain recombines TRBV11-2 with TRBJ2-7; D is unclear. The CDR3 runs 12 residues. Germline CDR1 and CDR2: SGHAT and FQNNGV. V dropped 5 bases and J dropped 6 bases, with 11 bases sitting between them. The CDR3: CASSPTGVEQYF. The CDR3 region has the DNA TGTGCCAGCAGCCCGACTGGTGTCGAGCAGTACTTC.

Concerning this clonotype itself: The germline gene is not matched at one end of the junction; a read error may be the cause. CDR3 region: CASSFYLQGAQETRYF. DNA of the CDR3: TGTGCCAGCAGCTTCTACCTTCAGGGGGCCCAAGAGACCCGGTACTTC. The V call is TRBV25-1, the J call TRBJ2-5; 8 bases are a match to TRBD1. The CDR3 contains 16 residues. Germline V CDR1 and CDR2: MGHDK, SYGVNS.

This clonotype has just a few counts. The CDR3 protein is CASRLQGAGEQYF. The CDR3 nucleotides are TGTGCCAGCAGGCTACAGGGGGCGGGCGAGCAGTACTTC. This chain joins TRBV14 and TRBJ2-7; 9 nucleotides line up with TRBD1. The CDR3 is made up of 13 amino acids. In germline, CDR1 is SGHDN, CDR2 FVKESK. V lost 6 bases to trimming and J lost 6 bases; unmatched junction nucleotides: 6. Combining the CDR3 with reference TRBV14 and TRBJ2-7 gives the whole variable domain EAGVTQFPSHSVIEKGQTVTLRCDPISGHDNLYWYRRVMGKEIKFLLHFVKESKQDESGMPNNRFLAERTGGTYSTLKVQPAELEDSGVYFCASRLQGAGEQYFGPGTRLTVT.

V and J are TRBV7-9 and TRBJ2-3; 7 bases map to TRBD2. Per the germline V gene, CDR1 is SEHNR and CDR2 is FQNEAQ (reference sequence). This CDR3 has 13 amino acids. V shed 6 bases, J shed 6 bases, and the junction held 6 bases outside the gene matches. CDR3 amino acids: CASSQQLADTQYF. The CDR3 DNA reads TGTGCCAGCAGTCAACAACTAGCGGATACGCAGTATTTT.

There are a few counts of this clonotype. Here the CDR3 reads CASSTGGGRTEAFF. The CDR3 nucleotides read TGTGCCAGCAGCACCGGCGGGGGACGGACTGAAGCTTTCTTT. V is TRBV7-9 and J is TRBJ1-1; a weak D match, TRBD1 (5 bases). This CDR3 is built from 14 residues. Germline values: CDR1 SEHNR, CDR2 FQNEAQ (reference sequence). V was cut by 5 bases and J by 5 bases, with 15 bases left in between.

There are many counts of this clonotype. V and J are TRBV7-7 and TRBJ1-3; D perhaps matches TRBD1 (6 bases). The CDR3 is 15 amino acids. V lost 5 bases and J 2 bases, leaving 13 bases between the germline ends. Germline V CDR1 and CDR2: SSHAT, FNYEAQ (reference sequence). CDR3 amino acids: CASSHSRGPGNTIYF. CDR3 in DNA: TGTGCCAGCAGCCATTCCAGGGGACCTGGAAACACCATATATTTT.

The J gene is TRBJ2-2, the V gene TRBV7-9; D is possibly TRBD1 or TRBD2 (6 bases each). Germline CDR1 and CDR2: SEHNR and FQNEAQ (reference sequence). This CDR3 has 15 amino acids. Trimming left V 6 bases short and J 7 bases short, with 18 bases between. The CDR3 spells CASSLGGASGGELFF. Written as DNA, the CDR3 is TGTGCCAGCAGTTTGGGGGGCGCGAGTGGCGGGGAGCTGTTTTTT.

The V and J genes are TRBV24-1 and TRBJ2-5, with TRBD2 as a possible D gene (6 bases). CDR3 size: 16 residues. From germline, CDR1 is KGHDR and CDR2 SFDVKD. Deletions cut 5 bases from V and 1 base from J, with 16 bases between. The CDR3 protein is CATSGLSMGGQETQYF. The CDR3 nucleotides are TGTGCCACCAGTGGTCTCTCGATGGGGGGCCAAGAGACCCAGTACTTC.

The gene calls are TRBV20-1 and TRBJ2-2; unclear D gene. The V end was cut by 5 bases, the J end by 5 bases, with 15 bases between. The CDR3 is made up of 14 amino acids. The germline gives CDR1 DFQATT, CDR2 SNEGSKA (reference sequence). The DNA for the CDR3 is TGCAGTGCTCGGGTCGCGATGGCAACCGGGGAGCTGTTTTTT. Translation gives CSARVAMATGELFF.

The genes are TRBV10-3 and TRBJ1-3; D remains unclear. V dropped 5 bases and J dropped 0 bases, with 8 bases sitting between them. This CDR3 comprises 14 residues. Germline CDR1 and CDR2: ENHRY and SYGVKD. CDR3 residues: CAISTTVSGNTIYF. The CDR3 DNA follows: TGTGCCATCAGTACCACGGTCTCTGGAAACACCATATATTTT.

This clonotype was counted only a few times. V is TRBV19 and J is TRBJ2-7; unclear D gene. Germline-derived CDR1 and CDR2 are LNHDA and SQIVND (reference sequence). There are 16 residues in the CDR3. The V and J ends lost 5 bases and 0 bases respectively, with 17 bases between them. In nucleotides, the CDR3 is TGTGCCAGTAGTGTGGAGTTGGGCAGGAGCTCCTACGAGCAGTACTTC. It is translated as CASSVELGRSSYEQYF.

The chain joins TRBV24-1 to TRBJ1-5; a possible D gene is TRBD1 (5 bases). Per germline, CDR1 KGHDR and CDR2 SFDVKD. V was trimmed by 2 bases and J by 5 bases, leaving 15 bases between them. This CDR3 region has 16 residues. The CDR3 sequence is CATSDSGWTGDQPQHF. DNA of the CDR3: TGTGCCACCAGTGATTCAGGGTGGACCGGGGATCAGCCCCAGCATTTT.

V is TRBV20-1 and J is TRBJ1-2; D remains ambiguous. Germline-derived CDR1 and CDR2 are DFQATT and SNEGSKA (reference sequence). Trimming removed 3 bases from V and 0 bases from J, with 11 bases in between. The CDR3 loop spans 14 amino acids. The CDR3, as DNA: TGCAGTGCTAGGCGGTACGGATCTAACTATGGCTACACCTTC. This translates into CSARRYGSNYGYTF.

This clonotype was recorded a few times. The rearrangement joins TRBV2 to TRBJ2-3, with D possibly matching TRBD2 (6 bases). CDR1 is SNHLY, CDR2 FYNNEI, per germline. Trimming took off 6 bases at V and 4 bases at J, with 8 bases between the two ends. The CDR3 runs 12 residues. The CDR3 sequence is CASRPGADTQYF. Here the CDR3 DNA reads TGTGCCAGCAGACCGGGGGCAGATACGCAGTATTTT. The whole variable domain, filled in from reference TRBV2 and TRBJ2-3, reads EPEVTQTPSHQVTQMGQEVILRCVPISNHLYFYWYRQILGQKVEFLVSFYNNEISEKSEIFDDQFSVERPDGSNFTLKIRSTKLEDSAMYFCASRPGADTQYFGPGTRLTVL.

The V and J genes are TRBV4-2 and TRBJ2-6, with 7 bases lining up with TRBD2. The V segment lost 4 bases and the J segment 0 bases; nucleotides outside the gene matches: 9. The CDR3 is 18 residues long. The germline gives CDR1 LGHNA, CDR2 YNFKEQ. The CDR3 here is CASSRLEGTNSGANVLTF. The DNA of the CDR3 is TGTGCCAGCAGCCGATTGGAAGGGACTAACTCTGGGGCCAACGTCCTGACTTTC.

To note about this clonotype: A read error may account for a junction end that differs from germline. This chain links TRBV19 with TRBJ1-2; D remains ambiguous. The CDR3 has 12 residues. The germline V gene encodes CDR1 LNHDA and CDR2 SQIVND (reference sequence). In nucleotides, the CDR3 is TGTGTCAGTAGACCGGGGAACTATGGCTACACCTTC. Protein product: CVSRPGNYGYTF.

This clonotype came up once. V usage is TRBV29-1 and J usage is TRBJ2-7, with D maybe TRBD1 (7 bases). Per the germline V gene, CDR1 is SQVTM and CDR2 is ANQGSEA. V lost 3 bases, J lost 7 bases, and 16 bases lay in between. The CDR3 loop spans 13 amino acids. The DNA of the CDR3 is TGCAGCGTTGATGACAGGGAGGTTGGTGAGCAGTACTTC. Translating gives CSVDDREVGEQYF.